One sample yielded the 30 T cell receptor beta chains listed below, sequenced in a study of T cell clones after liver transplantation. Sequenced by immunoSEQ multiplex PCR; TCRdb stores in-frame clones only, minus some. The sample records over 90,000 clones, approximately 79% being singletons. The sequencing here drew on CD4+ T cells from blood, taken approximately 4 years after liver transplant. Every receptor here comes from a human patient who received a liver transplant. Some T cells may be transferred from the graft donor.

This clone occurred a few times. The CDR3 spells CASSRPTSAGELFF. CDR3 nucleotide sequence: TGTGCCAGCAGTCGACCCACTAGCGCCGGGGAGCTGTTTTTT. The rearrangement joins TRBV9 to TRBJ2-2, with 7 bases lining up with TRBD2. This CDR3 contains 14 residues. The germline V gene has CDR1 SGDLS and CDR2 YYNGEE. Losses at the gene ends were 5 bases for V and 6 bases for J; bases not matched to a gene: 7.

The V and J genes are TRBV30 and TRBJ1-4; D uncertain. V was trimmed by 0 bases and J by 3 bases, leaving 5 bases between them. CDR3 length: 13 amino acids. Germline lookup yields CDR1 GTSNPN and CDR2 SVGIG (reference sequence). The CDR3 DNA is TGTGCCTGGAGTGTGGGGTCTAATGAAAAACTGTTTTTT. It encodes CAWSVGSNEKLFF.

The chain is built from TRBV4-1 and TRBJ1-2, with 9 bases identical to TRBD1. The V gene's germline CDR1 is MGHRA and CDR2 YSYEKL. V shed 3 bases and J 0 bases; nucleotides not matched to a gene: 2. This CDR3 region has 15 residues. The CDR3 reads CASSHGTGTNYGYTF. The DNA for the CDR3 is TGCGCCAGCAGCCACGGGACAGGGACTAACTATGGCTACACCTTC.

J is TRBJ2-1 and V is TRBV7-8; D gene ambiguous. V lost 10 bases and J 0 bases, leaving 13 bases between the germline ends. The CDR3 contains 14 residues. The germline gives CDR1 SGHVS, CDR2 FQNEAQ. The CDR3 coding sequence is TGTGCCACCCACGGTCCAAGCTCCTACAATGAGCAGTTCTTC. This translates into CATHGPSSYNEQFF. The full variable domain, completed using reference TRBV7-8 and TRBJ2-1, is GAGVSQSPRYKVAKRGQDVALRCDPISGHVSLFWYQQALGQGPEFLTYFQNEAQLDKSGLPSDRFFAERPEGSVSTLKIQRTQQEDSAVYLCATHGPSSYNEQFFGPGTRLTVL.

The chain carries TRBV30 and TRBJ1-5; D gene ambiguous. The CDR3 is 13 residues long. CDR1 and CDR2 (germline): GTSNPN, SVGIG (reference sequence). V lost 4 bases to trimming and J lost 1 base, with 8 bases between them. The CDR3 sequence: CAWTAGSNQPQHF. For the CDR3, the DNA is TGTGCCTGGACGGCGGGAAGCAATCAGCCCCAGCATTTT.

The chain carries TRBV5-6 and TRBJ1-5, with TRBD1 identical over 8 bases. Unmatched junction bases numbered 4, after V lost 3 bases and J lost 5 bases. CDR1 and CDR2 (germline): SGHDT, YYEEEE. The CDR3 covers 14 residues. The chain's CDR3 is CASSSQGVHQPQHF. In DNA form, the CDR3 reads TGTGCCAGCAGCTCACAGGGGGTACATCAGCCCCAGCATTTT. Full variable domain (remainder filled in from reference TRBV5-6 and TRBJ1-5): DAGVTQSPTHLIKTRGQQVTLRCSPKSGHDTVSWYQQALGQGPQFIFQYYEEEERQRGNFPDRFSGHQFPNYSSELNVNALLLGDSALYLCASSSQGVHQPQHFGDGTRLSIL.

This clone came up a few times. V usage is TRBV4-1 and J usage is TRBJ2-7; 7 nucleotides match TRBD1. This CDR3 has 15 residues. Losses at the gene ends were 1 base for V and 1 base for J; bases not matched to a gene: 4. The germline CDR1 and CDR2 sequences are MGHRA and YSYEKL. The CDR3 region has the DNA TGCGCCAGCAGCCAAGCATTGGGACAGTCCTACGAGCAGTACTTC. This codes for CASSQALGQSYEQYF.

This sequence joins TRBV7-2 and TRBJ1-5; 9 bases map to TRBD1. Trimming took 5 bases from V and 10 from J; bases not matched to a gene: 6. The germline gives CDR1 SGHTA, CDR2 FQGNSA. The CDR3 totals 13 residues. The CDR3 spells CASSGDREGPQHF. The CDR3 DNA is TGTGCCAGCAGCGGGGACAGGGAAGGCCCCCAGCATTTT.

The chain couples TRBV19 to TRBJ2-7, with 8 bases fitting TRBD1. The CDR3 is 14 amino acids. V lost 6 bases to trimming and J lost 4 bases; unmatched junction nucleotides: 8. The germline V gene has CDR1 LNHDA and CDR2 SQIVND (reference sequence). Written as DNA, the CDR3 is TGTGCCAGTAGCCCTGGGACAGGCCGTTACGAGCAGTACTTC. The encoded protein is CASSPGTGRYEQYF.

This clone was recorded only once. The J gene is TRBJ1-5, the V gene TRBV19; 7 bases map to TRBD1. Per germline, CDR1 LNHDA and CDR2 SQIVND (reference sequence). CDR3 length: 18 residues. V was clipped by 6 bases and J by 0 bases; unmatched bases: 14. This chain's CDR3 is CASRTTGISTYSNQPQHF. The CDR3 bases are TGTGCCAGTAGGACGACAGGGATAAGTACCTATAGCAATCAGCCCCAGCATTTT.

The chain combines TRBV5-5 with TRBJ2-1, with TRBD1 matching 7 bases. Germline values: CDR1 SGHKS, CDR2 YYEKEE (reference sequence). The CDR3 length is 15 residues. V lost 5 bases and J lost 6; bases outside the gene matches: 11. The CDR3 DNA sequence: TGTGCCAGCAGTTATACAGGGGAAGTAGGCAATGAGCAGTTCTTC. Its translation is CASSYTGEVGNEQFF.

This clone came up once. J is TRBJ2-7 and V is TRBV9; TRBD1 agrees at 8 bases. This CDR3 is built from 16 residues. Germline CDR1 is SGDLS and CDR2 is YYNGEE. The ends lost 3 bases at V and 3 bases at J; junction bases unmatched: 11. The CDR3 DNA reads TGTGCCAGCAGCGCAGGGTTCGGACAGGGCCTCTACGAGCAGTACTTC. It specifies CASSAGFGQGLYEQYF.

This clone was detected a few times. The J gene is TRBJ1-1, the V gene TRBV28; 9 bases map to TRBD1. V shed 3 bases, J shed 6 bases, and the junction held 5 bases outside the gene matches. The CDR3 extends over 14 amino acids. Germline lookup yields CDR1 MDHEN and CDR2 SYDVKM. In DNA form, the CDR3 reads TGTGCCAGCAGTTTTGGGACAGGGAGCGCTGAAGCTTTCTTT. Its translation is CASSFGTGSAEAFF.

The J gene is TRBJ1-6, the V gene TRBV6-1; maybe TRBD1 (6 bases). The CDR3 covers 15 residues. V lost 3 bases to trimming and J lost 8 bases, with 14 bases between them. CDR1 is MNHNS, CDR2 SASEGT, per germline. CDR3 loop: CASSDEETGYSPLHF. CDR3 in DNA: TGTGCCAGCAGTGACGAAGAGACAGGTTATTCACCCCTCCACTTT.

The chain has TRBV7-6 and TRBJ1-1; D is undetermined. V lost 1 base, J lost 1 base, and 10 bases lay in between. The CDR3 covers 15 residues. Per the germline V gene, CDR1 is SGHVS and CDR2 is FNYEAQ. CDR3: CASSLDFRQNTEAFF. The CDR3 bases are TGTGCCAGCAGCTTAGACTTTCGCCAGAACACTGAAGCTTTCTTT.

The chain combines TRBV6-4 with TRBJ1-2; D not resolved. Germline V gene data show CDR1 as MRHNA and CDR2 as SNTAGT. The length of the CDR3 is 14 residues. Trimming took 6 bases from V and 0 from J, leaving 11 bases between them. CDR3 DNA sequence: TGTGCCAGCAGCCCCAGCCTAGCTAACTATGGCTACACCTTC. Its translation: CASSPSLANYGYTF.

The CDR3 here is CASSLEVTETQYF. The CDR3 coding sequence is TGCGCCAGCAGCTTGGAGGTGACGGAGACCCAGTACTTC. The V call is TRBV5-1, the J call TRBJ2-5; D is undetermined. This CDR3 region has 13 residues. V was pared by 0 bases and J by 5 bases, with 8 bases between. CDR1 and CDR2 from the germline V gene are SGHRS and YFSETQ.

This chain connects TRBV18 to TRBJ1-6, with D possibly matching TRBD1 (6 bases). The CDR3 runs 15 residues. Germline V gene data show CDR1 as KGHSH and CDR2 as LQKENI. Trimming left V 3 bases short and J 9 bases short, with 15 bases between. CDR3 residues: CASSPGARGGSPLHF. The CDR3 bases are TGTGCCAGCTCACCGGGGGCAAGGGGTGGTTCACCCCTCCACTTT. Variable domain in full (rest from reference TRBV18 and TRBJ1-6): NAGVMQNPRHLVRRRGQEARLRCSPMKGHSHVYWYRQLPEEGLKFMVYLQKENIIDESGMPKERFSAEFPKEGPSILRIQQVVRGDSAAYFCASSPGARGGSPLHFGNGTRLTVT.

This chain joins TRBV15 and TRBJ2-1; D is unclear. This CDR3 region has 14 residues. CDR1 is LNHNV, CDR2 YYDKDF, per germline (reference sequence). Deletions cut 4 bases from V and 0 bases from J, with 7 bases between. The CDR3 sequence: CATSTLGSYNEQFF. As DNA, the CDR3 is TGTGCCACCAGCACCCTCGGCTCCTACAATGAGCAGTTCTTC.

The sample holds one count of this clone. The V and J genes are TRBV10-3 and TRBJ2-7, with TRBD1 matching over 7 bases. The J segment lost 6 bases and the V segment lost 2 bases, leaving 10 bases of the junction unmatched. This CDR3 is built from 15 residues. Germline-derived CDR1 and CDR2 are ENHRY and SYGVKD. The CDR3 sequence: CAISEVGGILGEQYF. The CDR3 region has the DNA TGTGCCATCAGTGAGGTAGGGGGCATCTTGGGCGAGCAGTACTTC.

The rearrangement uses TRBV7-7 and TRBJ2-5; weak D call: TRBD2 (6 bases). Germline CDR1 is SSHAT and CDR2 is FNYEAQ (reference sequence). The CDR3 is 16 residues long. V was pared by 4 bases and J by 7 bases, with 22 bases between. The DNA for the CDR3 is TGTGCCAGCAGCTCCCTTTCGGGAACCGGGGGATGGACCCAGTACTTC. Protein: CASSSLSGTGGWTQYF. Full variable domain (missing parts from reference TRBV7-7 and TRBJ2-5): GAGVSQSPRYKVTKRGQDVTLRCDPISSHATLYWYQQALGQGPEFLTYFNYEAQPDKSGLPSDRFSAERPEGSISTLTIQRTEQRDSAMYRCASSSLSGTGGWTQYFGPGTRLLVL.

In its sample, this clone was seen once. The V gene is TRBV5-4, the J gene TRBJ2-3; either TRBD1 or TRBD2 may supply D (5 bases each). The CDR3 has 14 amino acids. Germline-derived CDR1 and CDR2 are SGHNT and YYREEE (reference sequence). The V end was cut by 1 base, the J end by 1 base, with 7 bases between. CDR3 sequence reads: CASSLRGRTDTQYF. DNA of the CDR3: TGTGCCAGCAGCTTGCGGGGCCGCACAGATACGCAGTATTTT.

The V and J genes are TRBV7-2 and TRBJ2-2, with TRBD2 identical over 11 bases. This CDR3 region has 15 residues. Germline V gene sequence: CDR1 SGHTA, CDR2 FQGNSA. The V segment lost 1 base and the J segment 6 bases; nucleotides outside the gene matches: 1. The CDR3 sequence: CASSLELAGAGELFF. CDR3 coding DNA: TGTGCCAGCAGCTTAGAACTAGCGGGGGCCGGGGAGCTGTTTTTT. Based on the CDR3 plus reference TRBV7-2 and TRBJ2-2, the full variable domain is GAGVSQSPSNKVTEKGKDVELRCDPISGHTALYWYRQSLGQGLEFLIYFQGNSAPDKSGLPSDRFSAERTGGSVSTLTIQRTQQEDSAVYLCASSLELAGAGELFFGEGSRLTVL.

The CDR3 sequence: CASSLEQGGSPLHF. Here the CDR3 DNA reads TGCGCCAGCAGCTTGGAGCAGGGAGGATCACCCCTCCACTTT. V and J are TRBV5-1 and TRBJ1-6; D possibly corresponds to TRBD1 (5 bases). CDR3 length: 14 residues. Germline CDR1 is SGHRS and CDR2 is YFSETQ. V lost 0 bases, J lost 10 bases, and 11 bases lay in between.

This sequence joins TRBV7-9 and TRBJ1-2; 12 bases line up with TRBD1. The V segment lost 5 bases and the J segment 7 bases; nucleotides outside the gene matches: 14. Germline values: CDR1 SEHNR, CDR2 FQNEAQ (reference sequence). This CDR3 region has 17 residues. The CDR3 DNA is TGTGCCAGCAGCCCGTACCGGGACAGGGGGCTCTCAATTGGCTACACCTTC. Translating it yields CASSPYRDRGLSIGYTF.

The V call is TRBV2, the J call TRBJ1-3; D gene unclear. CDR1 and CDR2 (germline): SNHLY, FYNNEI. The CDR3 consists of 14 residues. Trimming pared 5 bases from V and 0 bases from J, leaving 8 bases between. CDR3 in DNA: TGTGCCAGCAGTATACAGAGCTCTGGAAACACCATATATTTT. It translates to CASSIQSSGNTIYF.

V is TRBV7-8 and J is TRBJ2-7; a possible D gene is TRBD2 (5 bases). There are 17 residues in the CDR3. Germline lookup yields CDR1 SGHVS and CDR2 FQNEAQ. Trimming cost V 1 base and J 6 bases, with 22 bases left between them. The CDR3 here is CASSLVQAASKSGEQYF. In DNA form, the CDR3 reads TGTGCCAGCAGCTTAGTACAAGCGGCCAGTAAGTCCGGCGAGCAGTACTTC.

This chain links TRBV7-2 with TRBJ2-5, with 11 bases identical to TRBD2. J gave up 7 bases and V 6 bases, and 19 bases lay outside the gene matches. Germline assignment: CDR1 SGHTA and CDR2 FQGNSA. CDR3 length: 18 residues. The CDR3 region has the DNA TGTGCCAGCAGTTTTGGGACGGGACTAGCGGTTCACAGGGTGACCCAGTACTTC. This gives the protein CASSFGTGLAVHRVTQYF.

The J gene is TRBJ2-4, the V gene TRBV19; either TRBD1 or TRBD2 may supply D (5 bases each). This CDR3 contains 17 residues. The V gene's germline CDR1 is LNHDA and CDR2 SQIVND (reference sequence). V was shortened by 3 bases and J by 7 bases, with 22 bases between the two germline ends. The CDR3 region is CASSIAPGRYPENIQYF. DNA of the CDR3: TGTGCCAGTAGTATCGCCCCGGGACGATACCCGGAGAACATTCAGTACTTC.

The J gene is TRBJ2-6, the V gene TRBV19; D may be TRBD1 (6 bases). V was cut by 3 bases and J by 4 bases, with 10 bases left in between. CDR3 length equals 15 residues. CDR1 is LNHDA and CDR2 is SQIVND in the germline V gene (reference sequence). The CDR3, as DNA: TGTGCCAGTAGTATCACAGGGACCGGGGCCAACGTCCTGACTTTC. Amino acids: CASSITGTGANVLTF.